This T cell receptor (beta chain) appears in the sequencing data of a study of blood T cell repertoires in COVID-19. Study-level information: Whether acute or convalescent, the COVID-19 samples came from the United States, Italy and Spain.

Germline loops: CDR1 MNHNY, CDR2 SVGAGI (reference sequence). The CDR3 covers 16 residues. With V trimmed by 6 bases and J by 1 base, 4 bases remained unmatched. Authors' methods: Amplification from reference gene primers served as the basis for estimated nucleated cell counts. TCRdb's table, derived via immunoSEQ multiplex PCR, lists solely in-frame clones and lacks some. That table furnishes V, J and clone size, whereas the DNA furnished D and trimming. Of 170,000 or so clones listed, roughly 90% are singletons. The chain couples TRBV6-6 to TRBJ2-2; TRBD2 agrees at 11 bases. The receptor was isolated from a man aged 45-65 years with acute or convalescent COVID-19. The sequencing sample was made of peripheral blood. CDR3 amino acids: CASRTLAGGNTGELFF. CDR3 in DNA: TGTGCCAGCAGAACCCTAGCGGGGGGGAACACCGGGGAGCTGTTTTTT.